A selection of T cell receptor beta chains follows, all from one sample in a study of chemoradiotherapy in HPV16-positive cancers. Some clones are missing from TCRdb's copy, which holds only in-frame ones; the method was immunoSEQ multiplex PCR. The repertoire holds 2,000 to 3,000 clones, with about 80% as singletons. The source material was tumor tissue, sampled from a patient who underwent chemoradiotherapy. The receptors come from a human donor with HPV-associated anogenital cancer. The CDR3 runs from the conserved cysteine through the conserved F or W. D genes are given only for firm matches. Expanded clones get a size class; other rows say once, few or many, or leave the size out.

j_gene | abundance | v_gene | d_gene | CDR3aa | CDR3nt
TRBJ2-7 | NA | TRBV6-1 | NA | CASSEFILARGYEQYF | TGTGCCAGCAGTGAGTTTATTTTGGCCAGGGGCTACGAGCAGTACTTC
TRBJ1-1 | NA | TRBV5-1 | NA | CASSGRGEPNTEAFF | TGCGCCAGCTCCGGGAGAGGGGAGCCGAACACTGAAGCTTTCTTT
TRBJ2-6 | few | TRBV28 | NA | CASSFLGSGTSGANVLTF | TGTGCCAGCAGTTTCTTGGGCTCCGGGACCTCTGGGGCCAACGTCCTGACTTTC
TRBJ2-1 | NA | TRBV28 | NA | CASSLSGQGSYNEQFF | TGTGCCAGCAGTCTTTCCGGGCAGGGGAGCTACAATGAGCAGTTCTTC
TRBJ2-3 | NA | TRBV2 | TRBD2 | CASRAGLNTDTQYF | TGTGCCAGCAGAGCGGGACTGAACACAGATACGCAGTATTTT
TRBJ2-1 | NA | TRBV21-1 | NA | CASSKRLAVEGEQFF | TGTGCCAGCAGCAAGAGACTAGCGGTCGAAGGGGAGCAGTTCTTC
TRBJ1-5 | NA | TRBV15 | TRBD1 | CATSRGDRVGYSNQPQHF | TGTGCCACCAGCAGGGGGGACAGGGTGGGTTATAGCAATCAGCCCCAGCATTTT
TRBJ1-1 | large | TRBV30 | NA | CAWSAGLGTEAFF | TGTGCCTGGAGCGCCGGGTTGGGCACTGAAGCTTTCTTT
TRBJ2-7 | NA | TRBV25-1 | TRBD2 | CASSGILAGVVYEQYF | TGTGCCAGCAGTGGCATACTAGCGGGAGTTGTATACGAGCAGTACTTC
TRBJ1-3 | NA | TRBV7-9 | TRBD1 | CASSITRGPGNTIYF | TGTGCCAGCAGCATCACCAGGGGGCCTGGAAACACCATATATTTT
TRBJ1-3 | NA | TRBV6-6 | NA | CASSYSADSGNTIYF | TGTGCCAGCAGTTACTCGGCAGACTCTGGAAACACCATATATTTT
TRBJ1-4 | NA | TRBV19 | NA | CASSASRGTNEKLFF | TGTGCCAGTAGTGCCTCGAGGGGAACTAATGAAAAACTGTTTTTT
TRBJ1-2 | NA | TRBV27 | NA | CASSLSPGGRGYTF | TGTGCCAGCAGTTTATCTCCCGGGGGCCGGGGCTACACCTTC
TRBJ2-1 | NA | TRBV29-1 | NA | CSVNQPRSEQFF | TGCAGCGTTAACCAACCGCGGTCTGAGCAGTTCTTC
TRBJ2-2 | NA | TRBV5-1 | TRBD1 | CASSEDRGNTGELFF | TGCGCCAGCAGCGAGGACAGGGGGAACACCGGGGAGCTGTTTTTT
TRBJ2-7 | NA | TRBV28 | NA | CASSYPSGGYEQYF | TGTGCCAGCAGTTACCCGTCGGGCGGGTACGAGCAGTACTTC
TRBJ2-3 | NA | TRBV4-2 | TRBD2 | CASSQAASGFTDTQYF | TGTGCCAGCAGCCAAGCCGCTAGCGGATTCACAGATACGCAGTATTTT
TRBJ2-7 | hyperexpanded | TRBV7-2 | TRBD1 | CASSTDRGRYEQYF | TGTGCCAGCAGCACGGACAGGGGACGCTACGAGCAGTACTTC
TRBJ2-7 | once | TRBV6-6 | NA | CASSPRTASYEQYF | TGTGCCAGCAGTCCGCGGACAGCTTCCTACGAGCAGTACTTC
TRBJ2-7 | NA | TRBV7-2 | NA | CASSFGGTSYEQYF | TGTGCCAGCAGCTTTGGAGGCACCTCCTACGAGCAGTACTTC
TRBJ2-7 | NA | TRBV29-1 | NA | CSVVLGNEQYF | TGCAGCGTTGTTTTGGGCAACGAGCAGTACTTC
TRBJ1-5 | NA | TRBV4-3 | NA | CASSQALRGKPQHF | TGCGCCAGCAGCCAAGCACTCAGGGGAAAGCCCCAGCATTTT
TRBJ2-1 | NA | TRBV29-1 | TRBD1 | CSVLGQGAYNEQFF | TGCAGCGTGCTCGGACAGGGGGCCTACAATGAGCAGTTCTTC
TRBJ2-1 | NA | TRBV6-4 | TRBD2 | CASSGTSGSNEQFF | TGTGCCAGCAGTGGGACTAGCGGGAGCAATGAGCAGTTCTTC
TRBJ1-2 | NA | TRBV28 | TRBD1 | CASSQDRGAYGYTF | TGTGCCAGCAGCCAAGACAGGGGCGCCTATGGCTACACCTTC
TRBJ2-3 | NA | TRBV19 | TRBD2 | CASSPRLAGSISDTQYF | TGTGCCAGTAGTCCGAGACTAGCGGGGAGTATCTCAGATACGCAGTATTTT